This entry describes one TCR beta chain. Its antigen is not identified. The data are from a study of T-cell memory formation after mild COVID-19. The wider study: Largely donor-specific TCR clusters were found. Notes on the study in general: Cross-reactive memory seemingly joined, as some responding clones were found in pre-infection memory.

Libraries for TCRalpha and TCRbeta carried sample barcodes and unique molecular identifiers via 5'RACE. TCRdb passed the 5' RACE reads through MiXCR, listing each CDR3 protein once. The table lists fewer than 90,000 distinct CDR3 sequences, about 15% of them singletons, with roughly a third in the top ten. Unmatched junction bases numbered 3, after V lost 3 bases and J lost 3 bases. This CDR3 has 14 amino acids. Per germline, CDR1 SGHDN and CDR2 FVKESK. What was sequenced was PBMCs or a T cell subset sorted from them (not recorded which). The clonotype originates from an adult woman who had mild COVID-19 (a few samples of this study predate the infection). Cell type and time point are not known. The chain combines TRBV14 with TRBJ2-7, with TRBD2 matching over 9 bases. The CDR3 loop is CASSQMTSGYEQYF. For the CDR3, the DNA is TGTGCCAGCAGCCAGATGACTAGCGGCTACGAGCAGTACTTC.